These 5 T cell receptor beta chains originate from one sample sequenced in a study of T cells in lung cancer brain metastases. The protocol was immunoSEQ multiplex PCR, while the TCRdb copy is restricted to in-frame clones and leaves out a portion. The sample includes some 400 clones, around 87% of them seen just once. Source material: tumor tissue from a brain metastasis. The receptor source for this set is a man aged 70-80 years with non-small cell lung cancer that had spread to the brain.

CDR3 in DNA: TGTGCCAGCAGCTTAGAGGCTCCCAGCCGGATCAATGAGCAGTTCTTC. Protein sequence: CASSLEAPSRINEQFF. The chain links TRBV7-2 to TRBJ2-1; D remains ambiguous. Germline values: CDR1 SGHTA, CDR2 FQGNSA. This CDR3 is built from 16 residues. The V gene lost 1 base and the J gene lost 6 bases, with 16 bases spanning the gap.

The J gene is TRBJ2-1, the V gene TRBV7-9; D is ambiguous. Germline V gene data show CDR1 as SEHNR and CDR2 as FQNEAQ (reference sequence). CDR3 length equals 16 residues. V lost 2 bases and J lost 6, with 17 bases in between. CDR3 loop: CASSLFWKQSVNEQFF. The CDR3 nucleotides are TGTGCCAGCAGCTTATTCTGGAAACAATCTGTCAATGAGCAGTTCTTC.

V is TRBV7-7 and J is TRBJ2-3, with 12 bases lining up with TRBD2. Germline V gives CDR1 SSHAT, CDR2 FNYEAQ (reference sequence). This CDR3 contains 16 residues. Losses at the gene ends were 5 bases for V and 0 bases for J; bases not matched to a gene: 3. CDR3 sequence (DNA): TGTGCCAGCAGCATAGGACTAGCGGGGAGCACAGATACGCAGTATTTT. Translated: CASSIGLAGSTDTQYF.

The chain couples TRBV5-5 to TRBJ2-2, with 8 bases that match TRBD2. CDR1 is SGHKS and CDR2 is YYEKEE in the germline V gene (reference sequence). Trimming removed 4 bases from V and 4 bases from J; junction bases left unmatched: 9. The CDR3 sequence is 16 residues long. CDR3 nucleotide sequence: TGTGCCAGCAGCATGCGGGGACTAGGAGGCACCGGGGAGCTGTTTTTT. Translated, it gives CASSMRGLGGTGELFF.

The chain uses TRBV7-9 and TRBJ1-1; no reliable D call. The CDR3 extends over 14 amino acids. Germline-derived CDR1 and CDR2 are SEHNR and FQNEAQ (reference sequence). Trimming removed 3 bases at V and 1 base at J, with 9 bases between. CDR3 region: CASSFVEANTEAFF. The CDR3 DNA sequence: TGTGCCAGCAGCTTTGTGGAGGCGAACACTGAAGCTTTCTTT.